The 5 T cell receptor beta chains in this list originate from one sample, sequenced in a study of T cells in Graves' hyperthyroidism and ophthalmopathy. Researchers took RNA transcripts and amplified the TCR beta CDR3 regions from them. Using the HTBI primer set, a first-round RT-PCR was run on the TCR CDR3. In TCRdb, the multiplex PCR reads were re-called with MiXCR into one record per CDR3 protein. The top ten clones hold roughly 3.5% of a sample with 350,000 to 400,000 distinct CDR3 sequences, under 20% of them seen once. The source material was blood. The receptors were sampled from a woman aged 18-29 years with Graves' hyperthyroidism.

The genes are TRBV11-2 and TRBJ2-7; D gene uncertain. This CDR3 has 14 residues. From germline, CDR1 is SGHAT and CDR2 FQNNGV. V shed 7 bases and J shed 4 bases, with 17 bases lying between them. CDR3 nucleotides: TGTGCCAGCAATCACGACCCTCTCCGTTACGAGCAGTACTTC. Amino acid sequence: CASNHDPLRYEQYF.

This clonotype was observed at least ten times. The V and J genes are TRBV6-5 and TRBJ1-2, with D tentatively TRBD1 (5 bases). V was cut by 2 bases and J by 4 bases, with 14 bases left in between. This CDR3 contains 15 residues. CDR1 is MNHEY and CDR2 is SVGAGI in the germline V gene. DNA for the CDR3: TGTGCCAGCAGTTACGATGGGGGGTCCCCCTATGGCTACACCTTC. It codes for CASSYDGGSPYGYTF.

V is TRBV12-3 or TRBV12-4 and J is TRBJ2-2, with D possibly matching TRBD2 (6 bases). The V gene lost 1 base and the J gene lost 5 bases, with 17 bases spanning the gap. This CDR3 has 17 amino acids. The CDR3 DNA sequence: TGTGCCAGCAGTTTAGGATTCGGAGGGCCCGGGACCGGGGAGCTGTTTTTT. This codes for CASSLGFGGPGTGELFF.

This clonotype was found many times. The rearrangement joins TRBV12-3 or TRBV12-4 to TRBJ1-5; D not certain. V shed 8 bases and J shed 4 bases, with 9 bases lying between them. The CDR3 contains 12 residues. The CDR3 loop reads CASGQINQPQHF. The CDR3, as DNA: TGTGCCAGCGGGCAGATAAATCAGCCCCAGCATTTT.

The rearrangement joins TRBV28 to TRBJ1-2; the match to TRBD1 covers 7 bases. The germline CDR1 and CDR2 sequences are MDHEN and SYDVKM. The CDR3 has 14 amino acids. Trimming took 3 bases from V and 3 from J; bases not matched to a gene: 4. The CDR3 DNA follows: TGTGCCAGCAGTTTTACAGGGGATCACTATGGCTACACCTTC. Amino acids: CASSFTGDHYGYTF.